These T cell receptor beta chains were read from a single sample in a study of T cell responses to AZD1222 COVID-19 vaccine. Using immunoSEQ multiplex PCR, the repertoire was profiled, and TCRdb retains in-frame clones only, with some absent. Among under 150,000 clones listed, 93% were seen once. The sequenced sample was peripheral blood, obtained on day 0 of AZD1222 vaccination. These receptors were obtained from an adult in good health. The CDR3 runs from the conserved cysteine through the conserved F or W. A D gene is named only where the DNA matches it firmly. Some rows mark clone size as missing; the rest say once, few, many or name a class of expanded clone.

len	abundance	v_gene	j_gene	d_gene	CDR3nt	CDR3aa
15	.	TRBV7-2	TRBJ2-5	.	TGTGCCAGCAGCTTAGCGTCAACCCAGAGGGAGACCCAGTACTTC	CASSLASTQRETQYF
15	.	TRBV6-2/TRBV6-3	TRBJ2-3	.	TGTGCCAGCAGTCGGGACACCCTGGGAGCAGATACGCAGTATTTT	CASSRDTLGADTQYF
13	.	TRBV6-5	TRBJ2-2	.	TGTGCCAGCAGTTGGACATACACCGGGGAGCTGTTTTTT	CASSWTYTGELFF
13	.	TRBV27	TRBJ1-5	.	TGTGCCAGCAGTCTATACTGGGATCAGCCCCAGCATTTT	CASSLYWDQPQHF
13	.	TRBV6-5	TRBJ2-7	TRBD2	TGTGCCAGCAGTTCTAGCGGCTCCTACGAGCAGTACTTC	CASSSSGSYEQYF
15	.	TRBV5-4	TRBJ1-5	TRBD1	TGTGCCAGCAGCTCCGACCCGCAGGACAGGGGGAGCCAGCATTTT	CASSSDPQDRGSQHF
14	.	TRBV19	TRBJ1-1	.	TGTGCCAGTAGTATGCGCGGGGGGCTCACTGAAGCTTTCTTT	CASSMRGGLTEAFF
14	.	TRBV7-9	TRBJ1-2	.	TGTGCCAGCAGCTTCTTACAGGGCCCTGATGGCTACACCTTC	CASSFLQGPDGYTF
14	.	TRBV3-1/TRBV3-2	TRBJ1-1	.	TGTGCCAGCAGCCAAGGACAGACGGGTACTGAAGCTTTCTTT	CASSQGQTGTEAFF
15	.	TRBV30	TRBJ1-1	TRBD1	TGTGCCTGGGATCGTAAGGGGGCCGGGGCCACTGAAGCTTTCTTT	CAWDRKGAGATEAFF
13	.	TRBV3-1/TRBV3-2	TRBJ2-1	.	TGTGCCAGCAGCCAAGCCGGGTCCAATGAGCAGTTCTTC	CASSQAGSNEQFF
13	.	TRBV5-1	TRBJ2-7	.	TGCGCCAGCAGCTTGGGGAAGTCTTACGAGCAGTACTTC	CASSLGKSYEQYF
13	.	TRBV19	TRBJ1-2	.	TGTGCCAGTAGTTCCCACTTGGGGGATGGCTACACCTTC	CASSSHLGDGYTF
16	once	TRBV25-1	TRBJ2-3	.	TGTGCCAGCAGTCCCCGGGGGCCGTGGGGTGTAGGCACGCAGTATTTT	CASSPRGPWGVGTQYF
16	.	TRBV5-1	TRBJ1-2	TRBD1	TGCGCCAGCAGCTTGGGGATTGAAAGGGGGCTAGGAGGCTACACCTTC	CASSLGIERGLGGYTF